The present T cell receptor (beta chain) was sequenced within a study of blood T cell repertoires in COVID-19. Germline V lookup: CDR1 SGHNT, CDR2 YYREEE (reference sequence). This CDR3 spans 16 amino acids. The V end was cut by 5 bases, the J end by 1 base, with 18 bases between. In the original workflow: It was from reference gene primer amplification that nucleated cell counts were estimated. Clones were sequenced by immunoSEQ multiplex PCR, and TCRdb holds only the in-frame ones, with some missing. V, J and clone size reflect that table, while D and trimming were determined from the DNA. The sample contains around 100,000 clones, about 85% of which appear only once.

The receptor was derived from a man aged 45 to 65 in a cohort sampled during active COVID-19. This chain connects TRBV5-4 to TRBJ1-1, with TRBD1 as a possible D gene (6 bases). Source material: peripheral blood. CDR3 DNA: TGTGCCAGCAGTCTTCCCGGGGGGCGGGGGAACACTGAAGCTTTCTTT. This codes for CASSLPGGRGNTEAFF. The full variable domain, its missing parts supplied by reference TRBV5-4 and TRBJ1-1, is ETGVTQSPTHLIKTRGQQVTLRCSSQSGHNTVSWYQQALGQGPQFIFQYYREEENGRGNFPPRFSGLQFPNYSSELNVNALELDDSALYLCASSLPGGRGNTEAFFGQGTRLTVV.